This T cell receptor (beta chain) originates from a study of molecular identifiers for immune sequencing clone quantification. The CDR3 sequence is 15 residues long. Unmatched junction bases numbered 2, after V lost 1 base and J lost 2 bases. The V gene's germline CDR1 is LGHNA and CDR2 YSLEER. Construction of naive CD8 libraries employed about 19,000 to 1,000,000 sorted cells together with 10%, 30% or 50% RNA. A single record per CDR3 protein comes from TCRdb applying MiXCR to the PCR reads. The data show roughly 6,000 distinct CDR3 sequences, with 15% to 20% seen just once and roughly 2.5% held by the top ten.

Sequenced: naive CD8+ T cells from blood, with Jurkat cell RNA spiked in. Subset here: FACS-sorted CD8+CD4-CCR7+CD45RA+ naive T cells. This receptor was obtained from a human donor in good health. Some libraries in this study had Jurkat cell RNA spiked in. The chain recombines TRBV4-3 with TRBJ1-5; 7 positions match TRBD1. In DNA, the CDR3 is TGCGCCAGCAGCCAAGGGACAGGCCGCAATCAGCCCCAGCATTTT. It encodes CASSQGTGRNQPQHF.